The entry that follows covers one T cell receptor beta chain sequence. These data belong to a study of OX40 agonist ivuxolimab in advanced cancers. The data were produced by immunoSEQ multiplex PCR, yet TCRdb's version contains in-frame clones alone and is incomplete. The sample records tens of thousands of clones, approximately 85% being singletons. Losses at the gene ends were 3 bases for V and 6 bases for J; bases not matched to a gene: 12. The CDR3 totals 17 residues. Germline V lookup: CDR1 ENHRY, CDR2 SYGVKD. The receptor was isolated from an adult with an advanced solid tumor such as melanoma, head and neck, liver or kidney cancer. The genes are TRBV10-3 and TRBJ1-5; 9 bases are a match to TRBD1. The input for sequencing was CD4+ or CD8+ T cells sorted from blood, taken in a trial of the OX40 agonist ivuxolimab. CDR3 DNA sequence: TGTGCCATCAGTGAATCTGCCGGGACAGGGTACGGTCAGCCCCAGCATTTT. This sequence encodes CAISESAGTGYGQPQHF.